A selection of T cell receptor beta chains follows, all from one sample in a study of control samples from healthy donors and cancer patients. Assay: immunoSEQ multiplex PCR; the TCRdb copy retains only in-frame clones and omits some. The top ten hold roughly 19% of the sample, which has about 100,000 clones, approximately 86% seen once. The sequencing sample was made of blood. The receptor set was obtained from a man aged 30 to 39 in good health. Each CDR3 is given with its conserved first and last residue. Fields, in order: CDR3 protein, CDR3 DNA, clone size, D gene, J gene, V gene. The D gene is left open where the match is weak. Rows may omit the clone size; those that give it use once, few, many or a size class.

CASSLQPRNTEAFF | TGCGCCAGCAGCTTGCAGCCCCGGAACACTGAAGCTTTCTTT | - | - | TRBJ1-1 | TRBV5-1
CASSLTPSSYNSPLHF | TGCGCCAGCAGCTTGACTCCTAGCTCCTATAATTCACCCCTCCACTTT | - | - | TRBJ1-6 | TRBV5-1
CASSFRDSYSYEQYF | TGTGCCAGCAGTTTCCGGGACTCCTACTCCTACGAGCAGTACTTC | - | - | TRBJ2-7 | TRBV6-5
CASRGTSWQTQYF | TGTGCCAGCAGAGGGACTAGCTGGCAGACCCAGTACTTC | - | TRBD2 | TRBJ2-5 | TRBV12-3/TRBV12-4
CASSINYGTYEQYF | TGCGCCAGCAGTATTAATTACGGGACCTACGAGCAGTACTTC | few | - | TRBJ2-7 | TRBV5-1
CASSLGGGVTDTQYF | TGTGCCAGCAGCTTGGGCGGGGGGGTCACAGATACGCAGTATTTT | - | TRBD2 | TRBJ2-3 | TRBV7-9
CASSLAQGSYEQYF | TGTGCCAGCAGCTTGGCACAGGGATCCTACGAGCAGTACTTC | - | - | TRBJ2-7 | TRBV5-4
CAWKRGSYNEQFF | TGTGCCTGGAAGCGGGGCTCCTACAATGAGCAGTTCTTC | - | TRBD2 | TRBJ2-1 | TRBV30
CASSYGAGLSTDTQYF | TGTGCCAGCAGTTATGGGGCAGGTCTTTCCACAGATACGCAGTATTTT | - | - | TRBJ2-3 | TRBV6-5
CASSLGLAGTRSTDTQYF | TGCGCCAGCAGCTTGGGACTAGCGGGGACCAGAAGCACAGATACGCAGTATTTT | - | TRBD2 | TRBJ2-3 | TRBV5-1